The present entry profiles one T cell receptor beta chain with its context. Its antigen remains unidentified. Germline CDR1 is SQVTM and CDR2 is ANQGSEA. The V segment lost 5 bases and the J segment 7 bases; nucleotides outside the gene matches: 6. This CDR3 has 14 amino acids. The source of the sample is a study of early T cells in non-severe SARS-CoV-2 infection. Study background: The input, bulk RNA from unsorted whole blood, was sequenced, and chains were unpaired. Study outcomes and limitations: In VDJdb matching, anti-spike CD8 responses were favored while private and CD4 specificities went missing.

The protocol attached unique molecular identifiers to individual cDNA molecules. Each CDR3 protein is one row after TCRdb ran MiXCR on the 5' RACE reads. The data contain 60,000 or so distinct CDR3 sequences, about 12% of them seen just once; the ten biggest clones take up around 4.6%. V gene TRBV29-1 combines with J gene TRBJ2-2; TRBD1 matches 11 bases. The TCR originated in an adult who was a healthcare worker with PCR-confirmed SARS-CoV-2 infection or an uninfected control (not recorded which). The material sequenced was whole blood. CDR3 amino acids: CSVFGTGGFGELFF. CDR3 sequence (DNA): TGCAGCGTTTTCGGGACAGGGGGTTTCGGGGAGCTGTTTTTT.